This T cell receptor beta chain came from a study of regulatory T cells in long-lasting Graves disease. Study results and caveats: It was in persistent disease that TRBV28, TRBJ1-2 and TRBJ2-5 were favored.

From germline, CDR1 is KGHSH and CDR2 LQKENI. The V end was cut by 8 bases, the J end by 0 bases, with 11 bases between. This CDR3 comprises 13 residues. Arm-PCR of CDR3 regions and iRepertoire HTBI primers were used to build TCR beta libraries. TCRdb re-called the multiplex PCR reads through MiXCR, storing one row per CDR3 protein. Of about 470,000 distinct CDR3 sequences detected, 14% to 15% appear once; the ten largest clones hold over 15%. Time point defined: newly diagnosed GD, antithyroid drugs for less than 3 months. Making the TCR library involved RNA that had been extracted from PBMCs. Notes on this clonotype: The antigen remains undetermined.

The sample was also linked to a second study, of T cells in Graves' hyperthyroidism and ophthalmopathy. From that paper: For ophthalmopathy, model prediction preceded onset by a median about 6 months.

The TCR was taken from a woman in her twenties or thirties with Graves disease. V is TRBV18 and J is TRBJ2-7; D is unresolved. This specimen consisted of peripheral blood mononuclear cells (PBMCs), obtained at new diagnosis, from a patient treated with antithyroid drugs. CDR3 sequence (DNA): TGTGCCAGCCCAGACCTAAGCTCCTACGAGCAGTACTTC. Translated, it gives CASPDLSSYEQYF.